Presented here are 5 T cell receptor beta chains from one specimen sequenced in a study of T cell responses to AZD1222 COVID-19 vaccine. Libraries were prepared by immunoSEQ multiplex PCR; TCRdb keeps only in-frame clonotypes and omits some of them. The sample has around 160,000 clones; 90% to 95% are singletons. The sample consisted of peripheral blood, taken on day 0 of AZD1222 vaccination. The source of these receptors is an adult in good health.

In DNA form, the CDR3 reads TGTGCCAGTAGTATAGGAGGGTTTTGGGGCAAAGAGACCCAGTACTTC. As protein: CASSIGGFWGKETQYF. The chain uses TRBV19 and TRBJ2-5; D is possibly TRBD1 or TRBD2 (5 bases each). Germline V gene sequence: CDR1 LNHDA, CDR2 SQIVND (reference sequence). Trimming took off 1 base at V and 3 bases at J, with 15 bases between the two ends. This CDR3 has 16 residues.

This CDR3 reads CASSARQGNTDTQYF. CDR3 DNA: TGTGCCAGCAGCGCCCGACAGGGAAACACAGATACGCAGTATTTT. The genes are TRBV9 and TRBJ2-3; 7 bases fit TRBD1. The CDR3 has 15 amino acids. The trim removed 3 bases at V and 2 bases at J, leaving 6 bases unmatched. CDR1 and CDR2 from the germline V gene are SGDLS and YYNGEE.

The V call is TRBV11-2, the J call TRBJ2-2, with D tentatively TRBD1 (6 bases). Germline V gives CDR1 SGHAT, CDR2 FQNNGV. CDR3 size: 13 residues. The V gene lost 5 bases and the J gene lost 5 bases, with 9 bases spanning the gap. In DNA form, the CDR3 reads TGTGCCAGCAGCATCGACAGGACCGGGGAGCTGTTTTTT. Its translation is CASSIDRTGELFF.

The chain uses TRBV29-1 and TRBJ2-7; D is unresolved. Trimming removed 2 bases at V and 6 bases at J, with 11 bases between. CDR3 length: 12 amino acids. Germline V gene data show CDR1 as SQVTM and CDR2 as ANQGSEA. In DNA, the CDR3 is TGCAGCGTTGAAACCGGAATCCGCGAGCAGTACTTC. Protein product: CSVETGIREQYF.

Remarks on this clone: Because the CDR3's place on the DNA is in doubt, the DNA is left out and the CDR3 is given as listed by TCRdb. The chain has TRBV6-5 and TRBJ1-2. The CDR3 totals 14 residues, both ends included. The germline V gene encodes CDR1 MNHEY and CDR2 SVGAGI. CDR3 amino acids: CAGGEVGFGNGYTF.